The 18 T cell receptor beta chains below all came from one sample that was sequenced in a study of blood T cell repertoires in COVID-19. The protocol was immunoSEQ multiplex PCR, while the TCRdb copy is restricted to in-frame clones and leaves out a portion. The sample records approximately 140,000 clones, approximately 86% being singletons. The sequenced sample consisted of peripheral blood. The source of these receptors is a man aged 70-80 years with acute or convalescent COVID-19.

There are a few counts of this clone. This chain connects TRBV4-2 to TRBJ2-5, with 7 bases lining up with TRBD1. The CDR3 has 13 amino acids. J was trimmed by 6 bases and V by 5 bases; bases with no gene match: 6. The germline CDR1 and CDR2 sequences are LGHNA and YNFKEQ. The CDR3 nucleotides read TGTGCCAGCAGCATGACAGGGACGCAGACCCAGTACTTC. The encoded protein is CASSMTGTQTQYF.

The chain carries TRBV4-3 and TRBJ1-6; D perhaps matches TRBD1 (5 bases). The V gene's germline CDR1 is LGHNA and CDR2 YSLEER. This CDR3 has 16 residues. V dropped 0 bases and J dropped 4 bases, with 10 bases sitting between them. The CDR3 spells CASSQDGGAYNSPLHF. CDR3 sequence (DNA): TGCGCCAGCAGCCAAGATGGAGGGGCGTATAATTCACCCCTCCACTTT.

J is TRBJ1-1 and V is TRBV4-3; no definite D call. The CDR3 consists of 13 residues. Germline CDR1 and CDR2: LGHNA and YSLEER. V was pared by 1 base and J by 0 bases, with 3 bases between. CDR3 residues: CASSQGVNTEAFF. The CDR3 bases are TGCGCCAGCAGCCAAGGAGTGAACACTGAAGCTTTCTTT.

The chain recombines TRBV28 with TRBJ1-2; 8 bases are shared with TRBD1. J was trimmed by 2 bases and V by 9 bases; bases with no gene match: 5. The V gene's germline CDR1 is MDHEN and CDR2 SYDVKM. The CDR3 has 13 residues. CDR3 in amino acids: CASLTGENYGYTF. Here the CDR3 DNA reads TGTGCCAGTCTGACAGGGGAGAACTATGGCTACACCTTC.

The CDR3, as DNA: TGTGCCAGCAGCAAGGACAGGGAGACCCAGTACTTC. The encoded protein is CASSKDRETQYF. The chain links TRBV7-9 to TRBJ2-5; 7 bases match TRBD1. Per the germline V gene, CDR1 is SEHNR and CDR2 is FQNEAQ (reference sequence). The CDR3 consists of 12 residues. The J segment lost 5 bases and the V segment lost 5 bases, leaving 2 bases of the junction unmatched.

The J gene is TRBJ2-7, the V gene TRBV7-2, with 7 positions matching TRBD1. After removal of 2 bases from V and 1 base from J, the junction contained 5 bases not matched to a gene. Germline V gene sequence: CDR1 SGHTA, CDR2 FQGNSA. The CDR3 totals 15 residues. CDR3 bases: TGTGCCAGCAGCTTAAGTAGGGGACAGTCCTACGAGCAGTACTTC. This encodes CASSLSRGQSYEQYF.

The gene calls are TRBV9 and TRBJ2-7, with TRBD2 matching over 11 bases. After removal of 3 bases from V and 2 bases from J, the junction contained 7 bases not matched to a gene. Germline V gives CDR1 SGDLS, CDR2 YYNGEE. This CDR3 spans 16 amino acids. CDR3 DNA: TGTGCCAGCAGCGAGACTAGCGGGGTCCCGGCCTACGAGCAGTACTTC. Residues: CASSETSGVPAYEQYF.

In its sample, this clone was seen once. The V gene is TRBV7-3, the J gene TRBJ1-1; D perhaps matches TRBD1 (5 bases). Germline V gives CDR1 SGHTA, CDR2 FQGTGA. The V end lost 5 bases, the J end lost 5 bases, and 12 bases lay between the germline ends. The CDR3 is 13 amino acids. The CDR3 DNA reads TGTGCCAGCAGCCCCGGGGCGGGGACTGAAGCTTTCTTT. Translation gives CASSPGAGTEAFF.

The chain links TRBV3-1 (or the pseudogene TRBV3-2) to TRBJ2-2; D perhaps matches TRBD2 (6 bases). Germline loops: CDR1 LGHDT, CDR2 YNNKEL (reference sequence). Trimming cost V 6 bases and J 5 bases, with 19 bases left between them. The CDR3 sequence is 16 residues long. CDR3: CASSKVAAQGTGELFF. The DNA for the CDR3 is TGTGCCAGCAGTAAGGTAGCGGCCCAAGGGACCGGGGAGCTGTTTTTT.

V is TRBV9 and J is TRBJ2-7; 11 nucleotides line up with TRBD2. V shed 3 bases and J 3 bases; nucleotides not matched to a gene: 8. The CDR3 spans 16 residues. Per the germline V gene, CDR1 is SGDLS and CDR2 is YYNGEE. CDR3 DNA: TGTGCCAGCAGCGCTGGGACTAGCGGAGCCTACTACGAGCAGTACTTC. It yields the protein CASSAGTSGAYYEQYF.

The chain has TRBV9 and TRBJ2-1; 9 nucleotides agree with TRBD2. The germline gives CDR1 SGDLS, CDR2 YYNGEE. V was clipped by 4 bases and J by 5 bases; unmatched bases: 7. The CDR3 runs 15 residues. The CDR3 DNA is TGTGCCAGCAGCTCCAGGACTAGCGACAACAATGAGCAGTTCTTC. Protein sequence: CASSSRTSDNNEQFF.

The CDR3 region is CASSQHQQGKDYEQYF. The CDR3 DNA follows: TGTGCCAGCAGCCAACATCAACAGGGGAAAGACTACGAGCAGTACTTC. The chain joins TRBV14 to TRBJ2-7, with 7 bases lining up with TRBD1. This CDR3 is built from 16 residues. The germline V gene encodes CDR1 SGHDN and CDR2 FVKESK. The ends lost 2 bases at V and 3 bases at J; junction bases unmatched: 10.

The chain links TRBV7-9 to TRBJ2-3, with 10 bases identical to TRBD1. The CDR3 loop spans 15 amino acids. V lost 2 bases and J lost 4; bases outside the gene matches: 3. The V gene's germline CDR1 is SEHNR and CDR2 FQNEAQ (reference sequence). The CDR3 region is CASSLRDRGSDTQYF. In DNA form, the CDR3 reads TGTGCCAGCAGCTTAAGGGACAGGGGATCAGATACGCAGTATTTT.

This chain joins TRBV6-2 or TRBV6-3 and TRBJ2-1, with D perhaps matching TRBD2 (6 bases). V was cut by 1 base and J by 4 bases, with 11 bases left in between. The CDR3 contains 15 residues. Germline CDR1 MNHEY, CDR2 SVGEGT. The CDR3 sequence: CASSYLKGLYNEQFF. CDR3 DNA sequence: TGTGCCAGCAGTTACTTGAAGGGACTGTACAATGAGCAGTTCTTC.

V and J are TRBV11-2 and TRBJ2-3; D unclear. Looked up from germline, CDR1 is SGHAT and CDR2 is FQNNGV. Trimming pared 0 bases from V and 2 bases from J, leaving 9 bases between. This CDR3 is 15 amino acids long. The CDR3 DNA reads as TGTGCCAGCAGCTTAGATCTTGAGGCCACAGATACGCAGTATTTT. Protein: CASSLDLEATDTQYF. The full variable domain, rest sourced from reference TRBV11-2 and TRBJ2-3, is EAGVAQSPRYKIIEKRQSVAFWCNPISGHATLYWYQQILGQGPKLLIQFQNNGVVDDSQLPKDRFSAERLKGVDSTLKIQPAKLEDSAVYLCASSLDLEATDTQYFGPGTRLTVL.

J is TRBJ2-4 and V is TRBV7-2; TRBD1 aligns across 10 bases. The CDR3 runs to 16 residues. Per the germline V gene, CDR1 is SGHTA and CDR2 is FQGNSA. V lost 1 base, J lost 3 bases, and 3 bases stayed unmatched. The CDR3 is CASSLGGTGVKNIQYF. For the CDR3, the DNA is TGTGCCAGCAGCTTAGGAGGGACAGGGGTCAAAAACATTCAGTACTTC.

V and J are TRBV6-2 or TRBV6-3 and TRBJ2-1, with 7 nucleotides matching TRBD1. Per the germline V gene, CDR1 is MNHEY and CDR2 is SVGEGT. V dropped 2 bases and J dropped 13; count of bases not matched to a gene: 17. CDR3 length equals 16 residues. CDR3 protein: CASSYEGAWGYNAQFF. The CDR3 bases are TGTGCCAGCAGTTACGAGGGGGCTTGGGGGTACAATGCTCAGTTCTTC.

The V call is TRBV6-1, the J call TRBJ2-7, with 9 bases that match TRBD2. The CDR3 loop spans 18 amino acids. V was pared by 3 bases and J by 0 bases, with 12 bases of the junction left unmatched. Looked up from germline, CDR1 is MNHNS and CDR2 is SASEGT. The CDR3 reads CASSETPGGAGGSYEQYF. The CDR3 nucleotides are TGTGCCAGCAGTGAGACCCCCGGGGGAGCGGGAGGCTCCTACGAGCAGTACTTC.